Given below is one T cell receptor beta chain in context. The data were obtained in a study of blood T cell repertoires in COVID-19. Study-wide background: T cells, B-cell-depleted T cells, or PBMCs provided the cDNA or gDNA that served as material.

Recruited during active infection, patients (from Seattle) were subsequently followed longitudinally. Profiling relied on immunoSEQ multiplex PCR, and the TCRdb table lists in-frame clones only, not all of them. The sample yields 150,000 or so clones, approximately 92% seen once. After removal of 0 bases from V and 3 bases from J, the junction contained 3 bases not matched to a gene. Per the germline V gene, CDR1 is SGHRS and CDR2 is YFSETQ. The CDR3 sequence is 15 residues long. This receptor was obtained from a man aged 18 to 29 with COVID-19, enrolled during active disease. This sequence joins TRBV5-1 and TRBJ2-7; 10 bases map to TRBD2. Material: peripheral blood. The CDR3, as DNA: TGCGCCAGCAGCTTGGATGCTAGCGGGAGCTACGAGCAGTACTTC. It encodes CASSLDASGSYEQYF.